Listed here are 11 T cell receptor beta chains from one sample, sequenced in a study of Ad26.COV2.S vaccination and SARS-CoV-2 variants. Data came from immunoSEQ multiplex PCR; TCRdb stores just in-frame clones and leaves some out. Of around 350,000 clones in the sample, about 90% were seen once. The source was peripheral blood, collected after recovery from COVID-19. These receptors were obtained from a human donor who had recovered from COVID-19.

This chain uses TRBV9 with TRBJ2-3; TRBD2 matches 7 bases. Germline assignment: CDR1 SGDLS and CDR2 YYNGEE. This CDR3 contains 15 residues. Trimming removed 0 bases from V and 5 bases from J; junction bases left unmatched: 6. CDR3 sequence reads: CASSVGGGGRDTQYF. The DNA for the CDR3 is TGTGCCAGCAGCGTAGGGGGCGGGGGTAGAGATACGCAGTATTTT.

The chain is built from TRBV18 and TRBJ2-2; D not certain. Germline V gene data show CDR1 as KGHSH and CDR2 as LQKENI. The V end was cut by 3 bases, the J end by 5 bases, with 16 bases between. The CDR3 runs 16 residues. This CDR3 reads CASSPLDGMGTGELFF. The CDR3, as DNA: TGTGCCAGCTCACCCCTCGACGGAATGGGTACCGGGGAGCTGTTTTTT. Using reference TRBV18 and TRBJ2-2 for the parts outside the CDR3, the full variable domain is NAGVMQNPRHLVRRRGQEARLRCSPMKGHSHVYWYRQLPEEGLKFMVYLQKENIIDESGMPKERFSAEFPKEGPSILRIQQVVRGDSAAYFCASSPLDGMGTGELFFGEGSRLTVL.

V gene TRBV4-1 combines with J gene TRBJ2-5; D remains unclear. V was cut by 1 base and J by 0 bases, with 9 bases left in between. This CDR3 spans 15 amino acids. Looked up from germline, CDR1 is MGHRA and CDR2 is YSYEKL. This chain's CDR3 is CASSQVATNQETQYF. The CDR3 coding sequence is TGCGCCAGCAGCCAAGTCGCGACAAACCAAGAGACCCAGTACTTC.

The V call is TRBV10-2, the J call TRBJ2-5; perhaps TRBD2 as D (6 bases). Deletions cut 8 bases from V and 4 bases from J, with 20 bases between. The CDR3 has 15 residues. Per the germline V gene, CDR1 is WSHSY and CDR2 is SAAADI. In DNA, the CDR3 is TGCGCCAGCCGGAAGACAAGTCAGGGAGGAGAGACCCAGTACTTC. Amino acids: CASRKTSQGGETQYF.

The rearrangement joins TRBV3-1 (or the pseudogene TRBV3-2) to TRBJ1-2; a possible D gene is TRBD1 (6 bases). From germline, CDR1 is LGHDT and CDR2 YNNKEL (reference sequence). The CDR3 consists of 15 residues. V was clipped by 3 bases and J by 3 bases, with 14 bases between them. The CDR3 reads CASSHRQARDYGYTF. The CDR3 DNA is TGTGCCAGCAGCCATAGACAGGCTAGAGACTATGGCTACACCTTC.

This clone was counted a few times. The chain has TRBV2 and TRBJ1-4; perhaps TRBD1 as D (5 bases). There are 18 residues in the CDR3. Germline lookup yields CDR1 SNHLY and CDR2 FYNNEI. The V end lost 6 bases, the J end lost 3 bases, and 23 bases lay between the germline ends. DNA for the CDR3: TGTGCCAGCAGATTTGGGGGGGAGGCTACGCCCGCTAATGAAAAACTGTTTTTT. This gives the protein CASRFGGEATPANEKLFF. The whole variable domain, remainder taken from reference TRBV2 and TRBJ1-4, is EPEVTQTPSHQVTQMGQEVILRCVPISNHLYFYWYRQILGQKVEFLVSFYNNEISEKSEIFDDQFSVERPDGSNFTLKIRSTKLEDSAMYFCASRFGGEATPANEKLFFGSGTQLSVL.

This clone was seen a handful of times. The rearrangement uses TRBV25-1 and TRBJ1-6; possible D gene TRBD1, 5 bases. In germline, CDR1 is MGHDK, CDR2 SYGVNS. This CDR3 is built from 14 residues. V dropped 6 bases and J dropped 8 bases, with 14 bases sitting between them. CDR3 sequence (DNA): TGTGCCAGCAGGTCCGGGGGGTTTGATTCACCCCTCCACTTT. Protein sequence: CASRSGGFDSPLHF.

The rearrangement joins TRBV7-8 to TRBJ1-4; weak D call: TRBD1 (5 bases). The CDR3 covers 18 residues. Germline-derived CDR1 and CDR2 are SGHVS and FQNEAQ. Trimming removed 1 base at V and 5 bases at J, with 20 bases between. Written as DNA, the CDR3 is TGTGCCAGCAGCTTAGGCCACACAGGAGGTGGGGTGAATGAAAAACTGTTTTTT. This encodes CASSLGHTGGGVNEKLFF.

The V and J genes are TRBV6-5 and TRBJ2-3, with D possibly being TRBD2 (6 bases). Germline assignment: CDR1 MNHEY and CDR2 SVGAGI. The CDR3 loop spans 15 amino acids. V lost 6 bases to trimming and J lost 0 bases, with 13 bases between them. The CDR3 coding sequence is TGTGCCAGCAGCCCCACCGGGACTAGCACAGATACGCAGTATTTT. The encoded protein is CASSPTGTSTDTQYF.

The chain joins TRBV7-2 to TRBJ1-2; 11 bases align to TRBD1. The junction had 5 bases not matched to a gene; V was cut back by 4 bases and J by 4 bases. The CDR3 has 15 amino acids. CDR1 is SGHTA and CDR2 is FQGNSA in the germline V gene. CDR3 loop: CASSSWTGGFYGYTF. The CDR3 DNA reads TGTGCCAGCAGCTCCTGGACAGGGGGCTTCTATGGCTACACCTTC.

The CDR3 sequence: CASSLYASGVSGANVLTF. The CDR3 DNA sequence: TGTGCCAGCAGCTTGTATGCTAGCGGGGTCTCTGGGGCCAACGTCCTGACTTTC. J is TRBJ2-6 and V is TRBV5-4, with 9 bases matching TRBD2. CDR3 length equals 18 residues. Germline loops: CDR1 SGHNT, CDR2 YYREEE (reference sequence). J lost 0 bases, V lost 1 base, and 5 bases had no gene match.